The entry that follows covers one TCR beta chain sequence. Its antigen is still unknown. The sample comes from a study of T cells in Graves' hyperthyroidism and ophthalmopathy. What was amplified from RNA transcripts were TCR beta CDR3 regions. Carried out on the TCR CDR3, a first-round RT-PCR used the HTBI primer set. TCRdb recomputed calls from the multiplex PCR reads with MiXCR, one row per CDR3 protein. The sample holds roughly 520,000 distinct CDR3 sequences, around a quarter seen once. Exclusions: uncontrolled infection, other autoimmune disease, pregnancy, lactation. PBMCs were obtained from about 9.9 ml fresh peripheral blood. Germline lookup yields CDR1 LNHDA and CDR2 SQIVND (reference sequence). The CDR3 is made up of 13 amino acids. Trimming took 7 bases from V and 7 from J, leaving 14 bases between them. Regarding the study as a whole: In simple terms, a model built on 13 V-J features told ophthalmopathy apart from stable hyperthyroidism.

J is TRBJ1-5 and V is TRBV19; tentative D call: TRBD1 (5 bases). Sequenced input: blood. This sequence was found in a woman aged 25 to 45 with Graves' ophthalmopathy. The CDR3 here is CASIGGLGQPQHF. CDR3 DNA: TGTGCCAGTATTGGGGGACTGGGGCAGCCCCAGCATTTT.